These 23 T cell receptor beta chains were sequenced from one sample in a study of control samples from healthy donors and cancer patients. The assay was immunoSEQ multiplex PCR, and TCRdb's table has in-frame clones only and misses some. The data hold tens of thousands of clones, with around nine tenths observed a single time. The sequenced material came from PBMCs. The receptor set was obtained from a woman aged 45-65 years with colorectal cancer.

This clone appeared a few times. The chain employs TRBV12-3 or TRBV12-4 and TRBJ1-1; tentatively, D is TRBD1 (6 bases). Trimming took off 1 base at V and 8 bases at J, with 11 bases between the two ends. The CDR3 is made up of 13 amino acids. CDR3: CASSLEGTGEAFF. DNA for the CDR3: TGTGCCAGCAGTTTAGAGGGTACAGGGGAAGCTTTCTTT.

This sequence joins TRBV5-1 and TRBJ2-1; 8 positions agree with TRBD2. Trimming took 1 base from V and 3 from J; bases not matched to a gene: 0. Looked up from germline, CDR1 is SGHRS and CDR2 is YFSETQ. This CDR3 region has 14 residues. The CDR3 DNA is TGCGCCAGCAGCTTGACTAGCGGCTACAATGAGCAGTTCTTC. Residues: CASSLTSGYNEQFF.

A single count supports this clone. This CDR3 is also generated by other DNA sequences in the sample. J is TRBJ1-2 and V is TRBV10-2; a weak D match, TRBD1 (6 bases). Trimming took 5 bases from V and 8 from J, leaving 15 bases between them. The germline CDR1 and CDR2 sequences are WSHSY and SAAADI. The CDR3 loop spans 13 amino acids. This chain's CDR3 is CASSPDRSLGYTF. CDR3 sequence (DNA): TGCGCCAGCAGTCCGGACAGATCCCTAGGCTACACCTTC.

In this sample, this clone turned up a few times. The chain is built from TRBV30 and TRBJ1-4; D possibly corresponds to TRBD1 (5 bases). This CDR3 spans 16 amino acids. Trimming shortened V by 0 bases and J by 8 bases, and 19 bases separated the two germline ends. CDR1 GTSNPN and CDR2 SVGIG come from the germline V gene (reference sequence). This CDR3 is CAWSVLGGGNREKLFF. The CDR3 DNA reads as TGTGCCTGGAGTGTACTCGGGGGAGGAAACAGAGAAAAACTGTTTTTT.

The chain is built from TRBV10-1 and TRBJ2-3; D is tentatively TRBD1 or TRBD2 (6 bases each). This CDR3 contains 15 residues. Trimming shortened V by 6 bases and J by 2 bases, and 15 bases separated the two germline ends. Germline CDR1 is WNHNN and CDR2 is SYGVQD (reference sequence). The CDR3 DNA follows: TGCGCCAGCAGCGTCTCTGGGGGGCCCACAGATACGCAGTATTTT. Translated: CASSVSGGPTDTQYF.

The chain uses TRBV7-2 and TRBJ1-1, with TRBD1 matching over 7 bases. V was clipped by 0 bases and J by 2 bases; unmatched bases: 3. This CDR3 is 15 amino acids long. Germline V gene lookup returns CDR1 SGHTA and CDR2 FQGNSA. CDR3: CASSLAGGVNTEAFF. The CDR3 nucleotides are TGTGCCAGCAGCTTAGCAGGGGGCGTAAACACTGAAGCTTTCTTT.

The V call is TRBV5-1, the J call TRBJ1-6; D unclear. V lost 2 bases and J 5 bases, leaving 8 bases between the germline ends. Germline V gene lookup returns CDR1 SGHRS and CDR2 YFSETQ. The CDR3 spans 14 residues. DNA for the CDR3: TGCGCCAGCAGCTTCGGGTATAATAATTCACCCCTCCACTTT. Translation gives CASSFGYNNSPLHF. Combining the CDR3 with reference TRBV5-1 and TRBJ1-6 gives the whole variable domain KAGVTQTPRYLIKTRGQQVTLSCSPISGHRSVSWYQQTPGQGLQFLFEYFSETQRNKGNFPGRFSGRQFSNSRSEMNVSTLELGDSALYLCASSFGYNNSPLHFGNGTRLTVT.

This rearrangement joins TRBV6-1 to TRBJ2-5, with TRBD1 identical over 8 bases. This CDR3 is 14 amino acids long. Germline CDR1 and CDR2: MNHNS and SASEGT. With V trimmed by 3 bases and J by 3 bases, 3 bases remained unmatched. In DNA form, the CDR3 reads TGTGCCAGCAGTGAGCAGGGGGCAAAAGAGACCCAGTACTTC. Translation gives CASSEQGAKETQYF.

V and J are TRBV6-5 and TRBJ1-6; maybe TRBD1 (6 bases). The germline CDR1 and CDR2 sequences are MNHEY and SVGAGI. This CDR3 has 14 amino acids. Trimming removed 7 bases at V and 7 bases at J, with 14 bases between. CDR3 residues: CASNYAQGNSPLHF. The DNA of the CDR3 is TGTGCCAGCAATTATGCACAGGGCAATTCACCCCTCCACTTT.

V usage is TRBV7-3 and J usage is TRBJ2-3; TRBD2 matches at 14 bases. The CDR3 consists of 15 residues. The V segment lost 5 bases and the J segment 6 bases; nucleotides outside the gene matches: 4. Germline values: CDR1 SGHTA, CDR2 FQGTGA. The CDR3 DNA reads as TGTGCCAGCAGCCTAGGGACTAGCGGGGGTGATACGCAGTATTTT. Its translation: CASSLGTSGGDTQYF.

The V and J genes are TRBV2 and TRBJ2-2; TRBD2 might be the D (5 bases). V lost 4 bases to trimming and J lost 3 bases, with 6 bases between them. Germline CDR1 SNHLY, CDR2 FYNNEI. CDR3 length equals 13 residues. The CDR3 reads CASSGEYTGELFF. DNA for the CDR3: TGTGCCAGCAGTGGGGAGTACACCGGGGAGCTGTTTTTT.

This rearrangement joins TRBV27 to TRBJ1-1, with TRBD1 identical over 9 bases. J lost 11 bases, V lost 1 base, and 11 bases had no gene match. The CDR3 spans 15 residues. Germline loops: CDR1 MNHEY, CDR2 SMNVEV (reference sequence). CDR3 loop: CASSLYRGQGERAFF. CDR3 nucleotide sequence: TGTGCCAGCAGTTTATACAGGGGGCAGGGTGAAAGGGCTTTCTTT.

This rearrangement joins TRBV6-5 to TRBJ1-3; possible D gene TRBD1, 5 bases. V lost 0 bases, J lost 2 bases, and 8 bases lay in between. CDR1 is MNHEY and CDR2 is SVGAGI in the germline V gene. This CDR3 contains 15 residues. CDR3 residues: CASSYSMGPGNTIYF. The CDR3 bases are TGTGCCAGCAGTTACTCGATGGGGCCTGGAAACACCATATATTTT.

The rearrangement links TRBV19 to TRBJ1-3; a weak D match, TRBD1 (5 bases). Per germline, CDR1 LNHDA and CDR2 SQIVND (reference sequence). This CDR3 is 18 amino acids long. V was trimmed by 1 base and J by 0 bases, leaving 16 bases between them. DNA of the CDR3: TGTGCCAGTAGTATAGTTGGACATCGACCGAGCTCTGGAAACACCATATATTTT. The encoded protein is CASSIVGHRPSSGNTIYF.

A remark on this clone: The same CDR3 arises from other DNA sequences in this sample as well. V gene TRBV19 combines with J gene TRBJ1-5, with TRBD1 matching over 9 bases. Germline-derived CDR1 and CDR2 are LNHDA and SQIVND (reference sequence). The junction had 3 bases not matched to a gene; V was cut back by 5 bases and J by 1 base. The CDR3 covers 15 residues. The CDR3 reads CASSLQGASNQPQHF. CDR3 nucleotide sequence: TGTGCCAGTAGTTTACAGGGGGCGAGCAATCAGCCCCAGCATTTT.

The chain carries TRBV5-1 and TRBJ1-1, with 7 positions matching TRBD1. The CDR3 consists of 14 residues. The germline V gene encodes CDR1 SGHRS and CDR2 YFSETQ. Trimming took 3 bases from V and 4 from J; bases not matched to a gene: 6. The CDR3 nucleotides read TGCGCCAGCAGCTCGAGGGGGCAGGGCACTGAAGCTTTCTTT. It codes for CASSSRGQGTEAFF.

The CDR3 DNA reads TGTGCCAGCACTTCCTACCAGGCCAATGAGCAGTTCTTC. It specifies CASTSYQANEQFF. J is TRBJ2-1 and V is TRBV6-5; no reliable D call. This CDR3 is 13 amino acids long. Germline CDR1 is MNHEY and CDR2 is SVGAGI. The V end was cut by 7 bases, the J end by 6 bases, with 13 bases between.

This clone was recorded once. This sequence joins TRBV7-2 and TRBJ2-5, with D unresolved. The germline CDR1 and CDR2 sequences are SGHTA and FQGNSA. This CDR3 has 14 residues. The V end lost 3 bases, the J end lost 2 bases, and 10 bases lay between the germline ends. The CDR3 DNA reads TGTGCCAGCAGCTTTTGGATTTCTCAAGAGACCCAGTACTTC. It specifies CASSFWISQETQYF.

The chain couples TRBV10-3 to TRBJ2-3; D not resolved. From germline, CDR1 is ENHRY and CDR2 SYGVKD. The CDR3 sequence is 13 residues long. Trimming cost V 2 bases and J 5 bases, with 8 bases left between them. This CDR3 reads CAISELLGDTQYF. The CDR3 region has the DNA TGTGCCATCAGTGAGCTGTTGGGAGATACGCAGTATTTT.

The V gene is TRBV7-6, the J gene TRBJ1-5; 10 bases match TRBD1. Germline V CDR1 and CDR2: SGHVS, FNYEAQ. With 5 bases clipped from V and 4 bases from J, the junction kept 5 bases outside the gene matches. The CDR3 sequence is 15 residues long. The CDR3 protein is CASSPGGQGNQPQHF. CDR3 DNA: TGTGCCAGCAGCCCCGGGGGACAGGGGAATCAGCCCCAGCATTTT.

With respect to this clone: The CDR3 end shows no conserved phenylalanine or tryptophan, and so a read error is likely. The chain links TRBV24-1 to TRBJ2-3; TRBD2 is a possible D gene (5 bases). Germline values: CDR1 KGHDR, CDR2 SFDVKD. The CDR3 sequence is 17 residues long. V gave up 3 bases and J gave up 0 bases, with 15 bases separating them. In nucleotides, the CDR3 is TGTGCCACCAGTGATCAAGAAACTAGAGGGAGCACAGATACGCAGTATCTT. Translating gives CATSDQETRGSTDTQYL.

CDR3 DNA sequence: TGTGCCAGCAGTGTGCCAAGCAGCAATCAGCCCCAGCATTTT. It translates to CASSVPSSNQPQHF. V gene TRBV25-1 combines with J gene TRBJ1-5; D not certain. Germline assignment: CDR1 MGHDK and CDR2 SYGVNS. The CDR3 runs 14 residues. V dropped 4 bases and J dropped 1 base, with 8 bases sitting between them.

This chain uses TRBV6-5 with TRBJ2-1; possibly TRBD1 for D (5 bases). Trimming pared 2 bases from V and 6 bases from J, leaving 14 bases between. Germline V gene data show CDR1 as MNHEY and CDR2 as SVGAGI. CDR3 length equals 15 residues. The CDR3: CASSYGLGPVNEQFF. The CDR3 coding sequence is TGTGCCAGCAGTTACGGTCTGGGGCCCGTCAATGAGCAGTTCTTC.